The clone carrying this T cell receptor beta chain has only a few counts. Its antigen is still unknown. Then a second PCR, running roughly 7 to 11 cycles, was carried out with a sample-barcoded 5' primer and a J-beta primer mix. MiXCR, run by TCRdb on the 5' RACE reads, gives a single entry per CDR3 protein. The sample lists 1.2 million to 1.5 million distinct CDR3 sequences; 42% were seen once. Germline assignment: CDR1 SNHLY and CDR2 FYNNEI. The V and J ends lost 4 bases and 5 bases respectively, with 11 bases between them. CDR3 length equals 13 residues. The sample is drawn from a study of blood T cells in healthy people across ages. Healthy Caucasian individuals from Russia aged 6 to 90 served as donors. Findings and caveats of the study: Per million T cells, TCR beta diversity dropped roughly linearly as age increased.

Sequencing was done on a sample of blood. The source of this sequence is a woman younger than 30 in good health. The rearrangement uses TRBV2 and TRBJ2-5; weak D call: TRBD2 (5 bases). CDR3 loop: CASSGASYETQYF. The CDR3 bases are TGTGCCAGCAGTGGGGCTAGCTATGAGACCCAGTACTTC.